Listed here are 29 T cell receptor beta chains from one sample, sequenced in a study of somatic mutations in cytotoxic T cells in rheumatoid arthritis. TCRdb's table, derived via immunoSEQ multiplex PCR, lists solely in-frame clones and lacks some. The sample holds under 25,000 clones, about 85% seen once. The specimen sequenced was CD8+ T cells sorted from blood. The receptors shown here come from a woman between 40 and 50 years old with rheumatoid arthritis.

The J gene is TRBJ2-2, the V gene TRBV7-2, with unresolved D. Germline V lookup: CDR1 SGHTA, CDR2 FQGNSA. This CDR3 contains 12 residues. The germline V and J ends were trimmed by 5 bases and 6 bases, with 7 bases remaining between them. The chain's CDR3 is CASSPGSGELFF. The CDR3 DNA reads TGTGCCAGCAGCCCCGGGTCCGGGGAGCTGTTTTTT.

The chain has TRBV5-1 and TRBJ2-2, with a tentative D call TRBD2 (5 bases). V lost 3 bases to trimming and J lost 0 bases, with 18 bases between them. Germline CDR1 SGHRS, CDR2 YFSETQ. The length of the CDR3 is 18 residues. CDR3 residues: CASSSPLDGLPNTGELFF. CDR3 nucleotides: TGCGCCAGCAGCTCCCCACTTGACGGACTTCCGAACACCGGGGAGCTGTTTTTT.

The rearrangement links TRBV13 to TRBJ1-1, with 7 bases lining up with TRBD1. V lost 5 bases to trimming and J lost 1 base; unmatched junction nucleotides: 10. Per germline, CDR1 PRHDT and CDR2 FYEKMQ (reference sequence). The CDR3 totals 16 residues. CDR3 DNA sequence: TGTGCCAGCAGCCCGAGGGACAGAAATTCGAACACTGAAGCTTTCTTT. Translation: CASSPRDRNSNTEAFF.

This clone was recorded a few times. The rearrangement links TRBV29-1 to TRBJ1-2; 8 bases agree with TRBD1. Germline CDR1 reads SQVTM; CDR2 reads ANQGSEA. The CDR3 length is 15 residues. Losses at the gene ends were 5 bases for V and 5 bases for J; bases not matched to a gene: 13. The CDR3 sequence is CSVLLLTGDGYGYTF. CDR3 DNA: TGCAGCGTTCTATTACTGACAGGGGATGGTTATGGCTACACCTTC. The full variable domain, its missing parts supplied by reference TRBV29-1 and TRBJ1-2, is SAVISQKPSRDICQRGTSLTIQCQVDSQVTMMFWYRQQPGQSLTLIATANQGSEATYESGFVIDKFPISRPNLTFSTLTVSNMSPEDSSIYLCSVLLLTGDGYGYTFGSGTRLTVV.

V gene TRBV9 combines with J gene TRBJ2-7; D remains ambiguous. The CDR3 extends over 14 amino acids. The V and J ends lost 0 bases and 1 base respectively, with 8 bases between them. Germline assignment: CDR1 SGDLS and CDR2 YYNGEE. The CDR3 sequence: CASSVVPGSYEQYF. CDR3 DNA sequence: TGTGCCAGCAGCGTAGTGCCAGGTTCCTACGAGCAGTACTTC.

The V call is TRBV23-1, the J call TRBJ2-7; TRBD1 matches 7 bases. TRBV23-1 qualifies as an ORF whose function is uncertain. This CDR3 comprises 16 residues. The ends lost 4 bases at V and 4 bases at J; junction bases unmatched: 13. CDR3 protein: CASSRLGGQATYEQYF. The DNA for the CDR3 is TGCGCCAGCAGTCGACTCGGCGGACAGGCGACTTACGAGCAGTACTTC.

The chain is built from TRBV5-6 and TRBJ1-1; 7 bases map to TRBD1. Germline loops: CDR1 SGHDT, CDR2 YYEEEE. This CDR3 is 13 amino acids long. Unmatched junction bases numbered 4, after V lost 7 bases and J lost 1 base. Here the CDR3 DNA reads TGTGCCAGCCGGACAGGTGCGAACACTGAAGCTTTCTTT. This encodes CASRTGANTEAFF.

This chain uses TRBV15 with TRBJ2-5, with TRBD2 matching over 7 bases. TRBJ2-7 explains the end of the DNA better; the J call may be wrong. This CDR3 comprises 14 residues. Germline CDR1 LNHNV, CDR2 YYDKDF (reference sequence). The CDR3 protein is CATSQAGSDYEQYF. The DNA for the CDR3 is TGTGCCACCAGCCAAGCGGGATCTGACTACGAGCAGTACTTC.

In its sample, this clone was seen once. V usage is TRBV5-6 and J usage is TRBJ2-3; 11 bases map to TRBD2. Germline V gene lookup returns CDR1 SGHDT and CDR2 YYEEEE. This CDR3 spans 16 amino acids. Germline trimming cut 5 bases from V and 6 bases from J; bases unmatched to any gene: 11. The CDR3 sequence: CASRPQRLAGLDTQYF. The CDR3 coding sequence is TGTGCCAGCAGGCCTCAGCGACTAGCGGGGTTGGATACGCAGTATTTT.

The V gene is TRBV5-1, the J gene TRBJ2-1, with D maybe TRBD1 (7 bases). The CDR3 runs to 11 residues. V lost 4 bases and J 15 bases, leaving 14 bases between the germline ends. The V gene's germline CDR1 is SGHRS and CDR2 YFSETQ. The CDR3 region has the DNA TGCGCCAGCAGCACAGGAGGGGGCCTGTTCTTC. It codes for CASSTGGGLFF.

The chain uses TRBV9 and TRBJ2-2; a weak D match, TRBD1 (6 bases). V shed 3 bases and J shed 0 bases, with 12 bases lying between them. Germline CDR1 reads SGDLS; CDR2 reads YYNGEE. CDR3 length equals 16 residues. CDR3 in amino acids: CASSAPTGPNTGELFF. In DNA form, the CDR3 reads TGTGCCAGCAGCGCCCCGACAGGACCGAACACCGGGGAGCTGTTTTTT. The full variable domain, with the rest looked up from reference TRBV9 and TRBJ2-2, is DSGVTQTPKHLITATGQRVTLRCSPRSGDLSVYWYQQSLDQGLQFLIQYYNGEERAKGNILERFSAQQFPDLHSELNLSSLELGDSALYFCASSAPTGPNTGELFFGEGSRLTVL.

The chain joins TRBV5-1 to TRBJ2-1; TRBD1 matches at 7 bases. The CDR3 totals 14 residues. V shed 4 bases and J 4 bases; nucleotides not matched to a gene: 5. Germline loops: CDR1 SGHRS, CDR2 YFSETQ. The CDR3 DNA sequence: TGCGCCAGCAGCGTGGGACAGCTATACAATGAGCAGTTCTTC. The encoded protein is CASSVGQLYNEQFF. Full variable domain (missing parts from reference TRBV5-1 and TRBJ2-1): KAGVTQTPRYLIKTRGQQVTLSCSPISGHRSVSWYQQTPGQGLQFLFEYFSETQRNKGNFPGRFSGRQFSNSRSEMNVSTLELGDSALYLCASSVGQLYNEQFFGPGTRLTVL.

The chain uses TRBV7-2 and TRBJ1-6; D uncertain. The CDR3 has 15 residues. The ends were cut back, 5 bases at V and 8 bases at J, with 16 bases in the middle. Germline-derived CDR1 and CDR2 are SGHTA and FQGNSA. CDR3 DNA: TGTGCCAGCAGCCCGCGACTAATCGGCGATTCACCCCTCCACTTT. This translates into CASSPRLIGDSPLHF.

This chain joins TRBV19 and TRBJ2-7; 8 nucleotides match TRBD1. With V trimmed by 3 bases and J by 0 bases, 4 bases remained unmatched. The CDR3 length is 15 residues. Germline V gene lookup returns CDR1 LNHDA and CDR2 SQIVND (reference sequence). For the CDR3, the DNA is TGTGCCAGTAGTATTGGACAGGGCTTCTCCTACGAGCAGTACTTC. Encoded protein: CASSIGQGFSYEQYF.

This sequence joins TRBV29-1 and TRBJ2-7; D is ambiguous. Germline CDR1 reads SQVTM; CDR2 reads ANQGSEA. Trimming took off 2 bases at V and 3 bases at J, with 5 bases between the two ends. The CDR3 contains 11 residues. The CDR3, as DNA: TGCAGCGTTGAAAACTACTACGAGCAGTACTTC. Its protein is CSVENYYEQYF.

The chain couples TRBV29-1 to TRBJ2-1; 7 bases fit TRBD2. J lost 1 base, V lost 1 base, and 4 bases had no gene match. Germline values: CDR1 SQVTM, CDR2 ANQGSEA. The CDR3 has 15 amino acids. The CDR3 is CSVEAAGRSYNEQFF. The CDR3 region has the DNA TGCAGCGTTGAAGCAGCGGGGCGATCCTACAATGAGCAGTTCTTC.

This clone was counted only a few times. The chain uses TRBV7-9 and TRBJ2-7; tentatively, D is TRBD1 (7 bases). The CDR3 loop spans 14 amino acids. V shed 6 bases and J shed 5 bases, with 17 bases lying between them. Germline V gene data show CDR1 as SEHNR and CDR2 as FQNEAQ (reference sequence). The CDR3 DNA is TGTGCCAGCAGATCACAGGGGAGGTACGACGAGCAGTACTTC. Protein sequence: CASRSQGRYDEQYF.

The sample holds one count of this clone. This chain joins TRBV29-1 and TRBJ2-7; a weak D match, TRBD2 (5 bases). Deletions cut 4 bases from V and 1 base from J, with 8 bases between. The CDR3 loop spans 12 amino acids. Germline lookup yields CDR1 SQVTM and CDR2 ANQGSEA. Here the CDR3 reads CSVGEGSYEQYF. CDR3 sequence (DNA): TGCAGCGTTGGCGAGGGATCCTACGAGCAGTACTTC.

V and J are TRBV19 and TRBJ2-1; tentative D call: TRBD1 (6 bases). Germline CDR1 is LNHDA and CDR2 is SQIVND (reference sequence). CDR3 length: 18 amino acids. V was trimmed by 3 bases and J by 0 bases, leaving 18 bases between them. The CDR3 region has the DNA TGTGCCAGTAGTATCGGAGCGCTGGGGGCAAGCTCCTACAATGAGCAGTTCTTC. Amino acid sequence: CASSIGALGASSYNEQFF.

The chain employs TRBV11-2 and TRBJ2-5, with D tentatively TRBD2 (5 bases). Germline V gene data show CDR1 as SGHAT and CDR2 as FQNNGV. The CDR3 loop spans 15 amino acids. The V gene lost 0 bases and the J gene lost 2 bases, with 10 bases spanning the gap. The CDR3 bases are TGTGCCAGCAGCTTAGAGATTTCGGGGCAAGAGACCCAGTACTTC. Translating it yields CASSLEISGQETQYF.

CDR3 DNA sequence: TGTGCCAGCAGCCAGGGATACGAGCAGTACTTC. It codes for CASSQGYEQYF. The chain is built from TRBV27 and TRBJ2-7, with D tentatively TRBD1 (5 bases). CDR1 is MNHEY and CDR2 is SMNVEV in the germline V gene (reference sequence). This CDR3 has 11 amino acids. V shed 6 bases and J shed 4 bases, with 7 bases lying between them.

The count of this clone is one. This sequence joins TRBV5-3 and TRBJ2-2, with 7 bases matching TRBD1. TRBV5-3 is an ORF for which the function is uncertain. CDR3 size: 14 residues. V was pared by 7 bases and J by 3 bases, with 6 bases of the junction left unmatched. CDR3 DNA sequence: TGTGCCAGAGCTTGTGGGACAGACACCGGGGAGCTGTTTTTT. Its protein is CARACGTDTGELFF.

The chain uses TRBV4-1 and TRBJ1-1; 8 nucleotides line up with TRBD1. The CDR3 is made up of 14 amino acids. Germline CDR1 and CDR2: MGHRA and YSYEKL. The V segment lost 4 bases and the J segment 6 bases; nucleotides outside the gene matches: 7. The CDR3 region has the DNA TGCGCCAGCAGCCTCGGACAGGGAGGGGCTGAAGCTTTCTTT. Encoded protein: CASSLGQGGAEAFF.

The J gene is TRBJ2-5, the V gene TRBV6-5; possible D gene TRBD1, 5 bases. The CDR3 is 14 residues long. Germline CDR1 and CDR2: MNHEY and SVGAGI. With 3 bases removed from V and 4 bases from J, the gap between germline ends came to 12 bases. CDR3 DNA: TGTGCCAGCAGTTATCTGGGGCCGGGAGAGACCCAGTACTTC. It codes for CASSYLGPGETQYF.

This clone was detected once. One end of the junction is discordant with germline, which a read error may explain. Distinct nucleotide sequences in the sample also encode this CDR3. The chain carries TRBV2 and TRBJ2-7, with D possibly TRBD2 on 6 matching bases. The CDR3 length is 16 residues. Germline-derived CDR1 and CDR2 are SNHLY and FYNNEI. CDR3 nucleotides: TGCGCCAGCAGTGAAAGGGGAGGACTGTTCTCCTACGAGCAGTACTTC. Residues: CASSERGGLFSYEQYF.

The sample holds one count of this clone. The V and J genes are TRBV5-1 and TRBJ2-5; D may be TRBD2 (5 bases). The CDR3 contains 13 residues. Germline lookup yields CDR1 SGHRS and CDR2 YFSETQ. V lost 4 bases to trimming and J lost 5 bases, with 12 bases between them. Here the CDR3 DNA reads TGCGCCAGCAGCGAGACTTGGGAGGAGACCCAGTACTTC. Its protein product is CASSETWEETQYF.

The chain links TRBV9 to TRBJ2-3; the D gene is possibly TRBD2 (6 bases). This CDR3 has 15 amino acids. Per the germline V gene, CDR1 is SGDLS and CDR2 is YYNGEE. The V end was cut by 4 bases, the J end by 2 bases, with 14 bases between. CDR3 DNA: TGTGCCAGCAGCCTTACGGGAGAGGCCACAGATACGCAGTATTTT. Translation: CASSLTGEATDTQYF. Looking up the rest from reference TRBV9 and TRBJ2-3 gives the full variable domain: DSGVTQTPKHLITATGQRVTLRCSPRSGDLSVYWYQQSLDQGLQFLIQYYNGEERAKGNILERFSAQQFPDLHSELNLSSLELGDSALYFCASSLTGEATDTQYFGPGTRLTVL.

The genes are TRBV30 and TRBJ2-6, with a possible D match to TRBD2 (6 bases). Germline CDR1 reads GTSNPN; CDR2 reads SVGIG (reference sequence). The CDR3 has 17 residues. V shed 2 bases and J shed 1 base, with 15 bases lying between them. In DNA, the CDR3 is TGTGCCTGGAGTCGTCGGGACTTTTTTTCTGGGGCCAACGTCCTGACTTTC. It yields the protein CAWSRRDFFSGANVLTF.

V is TRBV27 and J is TRBJ2-2; unclear D gene. The V gene lost 5 bases and the J gene lost 2 bases, with 6 bases spanning the gap. CDR1 and CDR2 from the germline V gene are MNHEY and SMNVEV (reference sequence). The CDR3 spans 13 residues. The CDR3 region has the DNA TGTGCCAGCAGTGAGGATAACACCGGGGAGCTGTTTTTT. Its translation: CASSEDNTGELFF.